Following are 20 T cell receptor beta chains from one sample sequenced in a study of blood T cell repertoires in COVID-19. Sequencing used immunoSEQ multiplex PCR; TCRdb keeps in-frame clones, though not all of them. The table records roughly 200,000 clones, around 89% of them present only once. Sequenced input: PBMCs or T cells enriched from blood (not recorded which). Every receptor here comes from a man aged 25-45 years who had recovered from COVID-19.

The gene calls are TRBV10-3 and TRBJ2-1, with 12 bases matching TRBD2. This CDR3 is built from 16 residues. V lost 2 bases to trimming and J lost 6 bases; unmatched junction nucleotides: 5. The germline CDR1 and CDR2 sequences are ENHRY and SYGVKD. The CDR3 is CAISEPGLAGGNEQFF. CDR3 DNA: TGTGCCATCAGTGAGCCGGGACTAGCGGGCGGCAATGAGCAGTTCTTC.

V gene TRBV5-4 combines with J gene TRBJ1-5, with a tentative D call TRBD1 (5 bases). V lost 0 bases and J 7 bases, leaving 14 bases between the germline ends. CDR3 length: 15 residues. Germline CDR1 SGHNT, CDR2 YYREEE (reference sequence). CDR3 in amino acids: CASSLGGRVDQPQHF. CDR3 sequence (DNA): TGTGCCAGCAGCTTGGGTGGCAGGGTAGACCAGCCCCAGCATTTT.

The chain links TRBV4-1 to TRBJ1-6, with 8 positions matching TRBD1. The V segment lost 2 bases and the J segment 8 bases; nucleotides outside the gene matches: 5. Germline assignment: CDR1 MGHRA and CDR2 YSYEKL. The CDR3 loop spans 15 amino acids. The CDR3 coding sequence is TGCGCCAGCAGCCAACCGGGACAGGACTATTCACCCCTCCACTTT. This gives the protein CASSQPGQDYSPLHF.

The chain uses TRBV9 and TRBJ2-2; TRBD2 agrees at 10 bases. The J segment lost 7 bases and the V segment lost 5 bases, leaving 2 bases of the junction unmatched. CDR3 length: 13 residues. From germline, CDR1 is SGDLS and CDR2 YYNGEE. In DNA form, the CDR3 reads TGTGCCAGCAGTTTAGCGGGAGGCGGGGAGCTGTTTTTT. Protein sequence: CASSLAGGGELFF.

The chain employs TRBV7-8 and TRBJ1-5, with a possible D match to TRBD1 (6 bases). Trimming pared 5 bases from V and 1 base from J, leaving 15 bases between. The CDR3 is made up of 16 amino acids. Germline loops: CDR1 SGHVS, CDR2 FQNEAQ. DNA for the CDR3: TGTGCCAGCAGCACATACAGGGCCGGGAGCAATCAGCCCCAGCATTTT. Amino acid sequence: CASSTYRAGSNQPQHF. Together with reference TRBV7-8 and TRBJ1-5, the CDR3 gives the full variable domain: GAGVSQSPRYKVAKRGQDVALRCDPISGHVSLFWYQQALGQGPEFLTYFQNEAQLDKSGLPSDRFFAERPEGSVSTLKIQRTQQEDSAVYLCASSTYRAGSNQPQHFGDGTRLSIL.

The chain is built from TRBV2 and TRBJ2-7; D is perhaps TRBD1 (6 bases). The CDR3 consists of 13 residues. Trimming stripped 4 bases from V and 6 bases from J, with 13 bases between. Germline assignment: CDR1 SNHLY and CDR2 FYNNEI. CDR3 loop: CASSAGEYSEQYF. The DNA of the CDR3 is TGTGCCAGCAGTGCAGGGGAGTACAGCGAGCAGTACTTC.

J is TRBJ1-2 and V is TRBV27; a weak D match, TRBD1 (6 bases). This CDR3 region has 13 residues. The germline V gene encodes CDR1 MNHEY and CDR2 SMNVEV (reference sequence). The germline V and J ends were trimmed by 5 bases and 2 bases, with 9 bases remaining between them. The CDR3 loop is CASSRDRNYGYTF. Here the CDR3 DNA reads TGTGCCAGCAGTCGAGACAGGAACTATGGCTACACCTTC.

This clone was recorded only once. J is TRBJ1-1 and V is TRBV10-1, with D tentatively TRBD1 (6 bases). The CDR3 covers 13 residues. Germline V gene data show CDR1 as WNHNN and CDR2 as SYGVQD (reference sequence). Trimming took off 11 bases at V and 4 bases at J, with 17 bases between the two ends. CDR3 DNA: TGCGCCCCAGAAGGGGGACGGCGCACTGAAGCTTTCTTT. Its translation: CAPEGGRRTEAFF.

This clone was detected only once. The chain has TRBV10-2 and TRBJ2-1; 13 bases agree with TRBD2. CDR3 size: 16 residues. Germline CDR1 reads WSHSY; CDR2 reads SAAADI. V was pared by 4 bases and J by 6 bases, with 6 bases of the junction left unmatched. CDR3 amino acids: CASSGGLAGSLNEQFF. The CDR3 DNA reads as TGCGCCAGCAGTGGGGGACTAGCGGGATCTCTCAATGAGCAGTTCTTC.

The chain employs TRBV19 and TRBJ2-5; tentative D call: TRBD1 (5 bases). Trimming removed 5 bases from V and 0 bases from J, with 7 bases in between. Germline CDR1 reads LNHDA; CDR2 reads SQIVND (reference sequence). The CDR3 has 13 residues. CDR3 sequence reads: CASSWGYQETQYF. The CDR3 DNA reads TGTGCCAGTAGTTGGGGCTACCAAGAGACCCAGTACTTC.

CDR3 residues: CASSLKGKSYEQYF. In nucleotides, the CDR3 is TGTGCCAGCAGCTTGAAGGGGAAGTCCTACGAGCAGTACTTC. The V call is TRBV5-4, the J call TRBJ2-7, with a tentative D call TRBD1 (5 bases). Trimming removed 1 base at V and 1 base at J, with 9 bases between. Germline assignment: CDR1 SGHNT and CDR2 YYREEE (reference sequence). The CDR3 sequence is 14 residues long.

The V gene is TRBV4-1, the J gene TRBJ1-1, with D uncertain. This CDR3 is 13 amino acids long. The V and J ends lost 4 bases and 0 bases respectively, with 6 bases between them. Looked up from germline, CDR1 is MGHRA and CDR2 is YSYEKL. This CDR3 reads CASSRVVNTEAFF. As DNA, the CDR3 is TGCGCCAGCAGCCGCGTTGTGAACACTGAAGCTTTCTTT.

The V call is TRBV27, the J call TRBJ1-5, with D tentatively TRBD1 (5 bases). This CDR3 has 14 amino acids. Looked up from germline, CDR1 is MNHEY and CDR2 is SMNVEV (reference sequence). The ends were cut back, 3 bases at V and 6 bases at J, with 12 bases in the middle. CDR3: CASSFGGGSQPQHF. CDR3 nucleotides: TGTGCCAGCAGTTTCGGGGGGGGTAGTCAGCCCCAGCATTTT.

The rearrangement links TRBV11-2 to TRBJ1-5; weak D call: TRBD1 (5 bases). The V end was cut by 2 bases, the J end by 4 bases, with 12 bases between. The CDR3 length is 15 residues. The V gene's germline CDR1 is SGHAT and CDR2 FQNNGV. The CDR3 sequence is CASSLLPTDNQPQHF. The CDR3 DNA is TGTGCCAGCAGCTTATTGCCGACAGATAATCAGCCCCAGCATTTT.

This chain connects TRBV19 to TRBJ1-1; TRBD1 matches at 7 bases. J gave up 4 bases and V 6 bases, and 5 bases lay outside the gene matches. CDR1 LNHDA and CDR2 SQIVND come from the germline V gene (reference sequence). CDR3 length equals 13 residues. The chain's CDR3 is CASRLTGPTEAFF. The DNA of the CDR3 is TGTGCCAGTAGGTTGACAGGGCCCACTGAAGCTTTCTTT. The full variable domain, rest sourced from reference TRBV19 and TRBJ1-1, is DGGITQSPKYLFRKEGQNVTLSCEQNLNHDAMYWYRQDPGQGLRLIYYSQIVNDFQKGDIAEGYSVSREKKESFPLTVTSAQKNPTAFYLCASRLTGPTEAFFGQGTRLTVV.

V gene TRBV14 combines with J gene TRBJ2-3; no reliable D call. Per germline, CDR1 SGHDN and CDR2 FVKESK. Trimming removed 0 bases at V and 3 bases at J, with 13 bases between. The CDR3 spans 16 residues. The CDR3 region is CASSQDIPSGTDTQYF. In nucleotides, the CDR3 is TGTGCCAGCAGCCAAGATATACCCTCAGGAACAGATACGCAGTATTTT.

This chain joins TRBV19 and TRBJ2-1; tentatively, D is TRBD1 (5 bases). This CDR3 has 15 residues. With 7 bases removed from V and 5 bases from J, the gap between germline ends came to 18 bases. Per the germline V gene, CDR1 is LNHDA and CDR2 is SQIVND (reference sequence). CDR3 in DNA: TGTGCCAGTACCAGACACAAGGGGAAAAACAATGAGCAGTTCTTC. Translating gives CASTRHKGKNNEQFF.

CDR3 DNA sequence: TGTGCCAGCAGCTTGGCCGGGGGCTCTGGAAACACCATATATTTT. Translation: CASSLAGGSGNTIYF. The chain combines TRBV5-4 with TRBJ1-3, with D perhaps TRBD1 (5 bases). V was shortened by 0 bases and J by 0 bases, with 7 bases between the two germline ends. CDR3 length: 15 amino acids. Germline V CDR1 and CDR2: SGHNT, YYREEE (reference sequence).

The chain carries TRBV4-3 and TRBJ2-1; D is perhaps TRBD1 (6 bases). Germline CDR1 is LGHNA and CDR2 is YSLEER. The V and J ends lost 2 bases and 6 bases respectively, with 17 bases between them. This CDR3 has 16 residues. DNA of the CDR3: TGCGCCAGCAGCCAATTAAAGCCGGGACATTTCAATGAGCAGTTCTTC. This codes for CASSQLKPGHFNEQFF.

The CDR3 nucleotides are TGTGCCTGGAGTGCAGATAGCAATCAGCCCCAGCATTTT. Its translation: CAWSADSNQPQHF. The V and J genes are TRBV30 and TRBJ1-5; D not resolved. Trimming stripped 1 base from V and 0 bases from J, with 4 bases between. CDR1 is GTSNPN and CDR2 is SVGIG in the germline V gene (reference sequence). The CDR3 extends over 13 amino acids.